These 32 T cell receptor beta chains came from one sample sequenced in a study of blood T cell repertoires in COVID-19. This table comes from immunoSEQ multiplex PCR, and its TCRdb copy is limited to in-frame clones, with some not included. This sample has roughly 180,000 clones, with over 80% found just once. Material for sequencing was peripheral blood. The receptors come from a woman between 40 and 55 years old with COVID-19, enrolled during active disease.

The genes are TRBV28 and TRBJ1-4; 9 positions match TRBD1. This CDR3 has 14 amino acids. Germline CDR1 and CDR2: MDHEN and SYDVKM. The trim removed 5 bases at V and 6 bases at J, leaving 4 bases unmatched. DNA of the CDR3: TGTGCCAGCAGTCCAACAGGGGGCGATGAAAAACTGTTTTTT. Translation gives CASSPTGGDEKLFF. The whole variable domain, remainder taken from reference TRBV28 and TRBJ1-4, is DVKVTQSSRYLVKRTGEKVFLECVQDMDHENMFWYRQDPGLGLRLIYFSYDVKMKEKGDIPEGYSVSREKKERFSLILESASTNQTSMYLCASSPTGGDEKLFFGSGTQLSVL.

This clone was seen only a few times. J is TRBJ1-1 and V is TRBV5-1; a possible D gene is TRBD1 (5 bases). This CDR3 has 14 amino acids. V was trimmed by 3 bases and J by 9 bases, leaving 18 bases between them. Germline values: CDR1 SGHRS, CDR2 YFSETQ. The CDR3 DNA reads TGCGCCAGCAGCTCCATTATAGGGGAAAGGAAAGCTTTCTTT. Protein: CASSSIIGERKAFF.

The chain couples TRBV19 to TRBJ1-1; TRBD1 aligns across 7 bases. Trimming removed 6 bases from V and 1 base from J; junction bases left unmatched: 8. The CDR3 runs 15 residues. Germline lookup yields CDR1 LNHDA and CDR2 SQIVND (reference sequence). For the CDR3, the DNA is TGTGCCAGTAGCTATGGTAGACAGGGGAACACTGAAGCTTTCTTT. Residues: CASSYGRQGNTEAFF.

This rearrangement joins TRBV6-5 to TRBJ1-1, with a possible D match to TRBD1 (5 bases). V was cut by 0 bases and J by 10 bases, with 12 bases left in between. CDR1 and CDR2 (germline): MNHEY, SVGAGI. The CDR3 is 13 amino acids. CDR3 sequence (DNA): TGTGCCAGCAGTTACTCAGAAGGGGAAGTAGCTTTCTTT. Its translation: CASSYSEGEVAFF.

This clone turned up a few times. The gene calls are TRBV27 and TRBJ2-1; possibly TRBD1 for D (5 bases). This CDR3 spans 13 amino acids. Between the trimmed V and J ends, which lost 5 bases and 8 bases, there was a span of 13 bases. Germline-derived CDR1 and CDR2 are MNHEY and SMNVEV (reference sequence). The CDR3 reads CASSPWGDHEQFF. The CDR3 nucleotides read TGTGCCAGCAGTCCATGGGGCGACCATGAGCAGTTCTTC.

The chain employs TRBV6-5 and TRBJ2-7; TRBD1 matches 7 bases. V lost 6 bases and J lost 2; bases outside the gene matches: 7. CDR3 size: 14 residues. Germline lookup yields CDR1 MNHEY and CDR2 SVGAGI. DNA of the CDR3: TGTGCCAGCAGCCATGGACAGGAGACCTACGAGCAGTACTTC. It codes for CASSHGQETYEQYF.

The rearrangement joins TRBV4-1 to TRBJ1-2; a possible D gene is TRBD1 (6 bases). The CDR3 is 16 amino acids. Between the trimmed V and J ends, which lost 4 bases and 0 bases, there was a span of 15 bases. Germline-derived CDR1 and CDR2 are MGHRA and YSYEKL. The CDR3 loop reads CASSREQGPTNYGYTF. CDR3 nucleotide sequence: TGCGCCAGCAGCCGAGAACAGGGCCCAACTAACTATGGCTACACCTTC.

The genes are TRBV18 and TRBJ1-3; D unclear. CDR3 length: 16 residues. Germline lookup yields CDR1 KGHSH and CDR2 LQKENI. Trimming took off 4 bases at V and 0 bases at J, with 13 bases between the two ends. CDR3 DNA: TGTGCCAGCTCACAGTCAGGAGGTGGCTCTGGAAACACCATATATTTT. It translates to CASSQSGGGSGNTIYF.

A single count supports this clone. The chain links TRBV28 to TRBJ1-5, with TRBD1 matching over 7 bases. V was clipped by 5 bases and J by 4 bases; unmatched bases: 17. The CDR3 extends over 18 amino acids. Germline V CDR1 and CDR2: MDHEN, SYDVKM. The DNA of the CDR3 is TGTGCCAGCAGTCCAGTTGGAGGGCAGGGGGGAAGGAATCAGCCCCAGCATTTT. Protein: CASSPVGGQGGRNQPQHF.

This clone appeared a single time. The CDR3 coding sequence is TGTGCCAGCAGTTTATTAGGACTAGCGGGAGAGGGTACGCAGTATTTT. It is translated as CASSLLGLAGEGTQYF. V and J are TRBV27 and TRBJ2-3, with 13 bases aligning to TRBD2. CDR3 length: 16 residues. J gave up 8 bases and V 1 base, and 6 bases lay outside the gene matches. Germline assignment: CDR1 MNHEY and CDR2 SMNVEV (reference sequence).

The rearrangement uses TRBV3-1 (or the pseudogene TRBV3-2) and TRBJ2-7, with D unclear. V dropped 0 bases and J dropped 2 bases, with 11 bases sitting between them. In germline, CDR1 is LGHDT, CDR2 YNNKEL (reference sequence). This CDR3 comprises 15 residues. CDR3 bases: TGTGCCAGCAGCCAAGATGTGACGGAGACCTACGAGCAGTACTTC. Residues: CASSQDVTETYEQYF.

V is TRBV2 and J is TRBJ2-7; D is ambiguous. CDR1 and CDR2 from the germline V gene are SNHLY and FYNNEI. The CDR3 extends over 13 amino acids. V lost 10 bases to trimming and J lost 0 bases, with 13 bases between them. The CDR3 loop reads CATQALFSYEQYF. The CDR3 region has the DNA TGTGCCACCCAGGCACTTTTCTCCTACGAGCAGTACTTC.

The chain uses TRBV16 and TRBJ2-5; possibly TRBD1 for D (6 bases). Germline V gene lookup returns CDR1 KGHSY and CDR2 FQNENV. Trimming removed 0 bases at V and 3 bases at J, with 14 bases between. This CDR3 has 16 amino acids. As DNA, the CDR3 is TGTGCCAGCAGCCAATCTATAACAGGGAAGGAAGAGACCCAGTACTTC. Translating gives CASSQSITGKEETQYF.

This rearrangement joins TRBV5-1 to TRBJ2-3, with 8 bases identical to TRBD2. J lost 5 bases, V lost 1 base, and 6 bases had no gene match. The CDR3 is 15 residues long. Per the germline V gene, CDR1 is SGHRS and CDR2 is YFSETQ. CDR3 bases: TGCGCCAGCAGCTTGAAGGCCGCGGGAGGAGATACGCAGTATTTT. As protein: CASSLKAAGGDTQYF. The complete variable domain, with remaining parts taken from reference TRBV5-1 and TRBJ2-3, reads KAGVTQTPRYLIKTRGQQVTLSCSPISGHRSVSWYQQTPGQGLQFLFEYFSETQRNKGNFPGRFSGRQFSNSRSEMNVSTLELGDSALYLCASSLKAAGGDTQYFGPGTRLTVL.

V is TRBV4-1 and J is TRBJ1-2; possible D gene TRBD1, 5 bases. Trimming left V 5 bases short and J 4 bases short, with 14 bases between. CDR1 is MGHRA, CDR2 YSYEKL, per germline. The CDR3 has 14 residues. CDR3 residues: CASSSGAVGYGYTF. CDR3 sequence (DNA): TGCGCCAGCAGCAGCGGGGCCGTCGGCTATGGCTACACCTTC.

This clone was recorded only once. This chain uses TRBV11-3 with TRBJ2-3; D is ambiguous. The germline CDR1 and CDR2 sequences are SGHNT and YENEEA. The CDR3 contains 12 residues. The V end was cut by 8 bases, the J end by 2 bases, with 8 bases between. In DNA, the CDR3 is TGTGCCAGCGGCCCCAACACAGATACGCAGTATTTT. Protein product: CASGPNTDTQYF.

The CDR3 spells CASTFRDRGLEAFF. CDR3 sequence (DNA): TGTGCCAGCACCTTCAGGGACAGGGGACTGGAGGCTTTCTTT. The chain uses TRBV16 and TRBJ1-1, with 10 positions matching TRBD1. The CDR3 extends over 14 amino acids. Trimming at V came to 7 bases and at J to 11 bases, leaving 13 bases not matched to a gene. The germline V gene encodes CDR1 KGHSY and CDR2 FQNENV.

The chain recombines TRBV4-1 with TRBJ2-2; no clear D. V was cut by 2 bases and J by 4 bases, with 8 bases left in between. Germline assignment: CDR1 MGHRA and CDR2 YSYEKL. The CDR3 runs 14 residues. CDR3: CASSQLLVTGELFF. The CDR3 coding sequence is TGCGCCAGCAGCCAACTGCTAGTCACCGGGGAGCTGTTTTTT.

This chain connects TRBV28 to TRBJ2-2, with a weak D call TRBD2 (6 bases). The CDR3 totals 15 residues. Trimming stripped 7 bases from V and 1 base from J, with 13 bases between. Germline loops: CDR1 MDHEN, CDR2 SYDVKM. CDR3 amino acids: CASNLLGGNTGELFF. DNA of the CDR3: TGTGCCAGCAATCTCCTGGGGGGGAACACCGGGGAGCTGTTTTTT. The full variable domain, its missing parts supplied by reference TRBV28 and TRBJ2-2, is DVKVTQSSRYLVKRTGEKVFLECVQDMDHENMFWYRQDPGLGLRLIYFSYDVKMKEKGDIPEGYSVSREKKERFSLILESASTNQTSMYLCASNLLGGNTGELFFGEGSRLTVL.

The rearrangement joins TRBV6-6 to TRBJ1-1; TRBD1 aligns across 7 bases. Germline assignment: CDR1 MNHNY and CDR2 SVGAGI (reference sequence). Trimming removed 2 bases from V and 3 bases from J; junction bases left unmatched: 0. The CDR3 is made up of 13 amino acids. The CDR3 DNA sequence: TGTGCCAGCAGTTACGACAGGGACACTGAAGCTTTCTTT. This translates into CASSYDRDTEAFF.

The chain employs TRBV20-1 and TRBJ1-2, with D unclear. The CDR3 runs to 11 residues. CDR1 is DFQATT, CDR2 SNEGSKA, per germline (reference sequence). Trimming took off 6 bases at V and 0 bases at J, with 5 bases between the two ends. CDR3 amino acids: CSAPANYGYTF. As DNA, the CDR3 is TGCAGTGCCCCAGCTAACTATGGCTACACCTTC.

This chain uses TRBV12-5 with TRBJ2-1; D may be TRBD1 (6 bases). Trimming shortened V by 4 bases and J by 9 bases, and 16 bases separated the two germline ends. CDR3 length equals 14 residues. Germline CDR1 and CDR2: LGHNT and FRNRAP. CDR3 in amino acids: CASGSAAQGSEQFF. For the CDR3, the DNA is TGTGCTAGTGGTTCAGCCGCCCAGGGGTCTGAGCAGTTCTTC.

V usage is TRBV19 and J usage is TRBJ2-2, with 10 nucleotides matching TRBD2. Looked up from germline, CDR1 is LNHDA and CDR2 is SQIVND (reference sequence). Trimming took 4 bases from V and 5 from J; bases not matched to a gene: 7. The CDR3 is 16 amino acids. The CDR3 reads CASSKIAGGGTGELFF. DNA for the CDR3: TGTGCCAGTAGTAAAATAGCGGGGGGTGGAACCGGGGAGCTGTTTTTT.

The rearrangement uses TRBV20-1 and TRBJ1-5; 10 bases are a match to TRBD1. This CDR3 is built from 14 residues. V trimming: 5 bases; J trimming: 7 bases; junction bases outside the gene matches: 8. Germline V lookup: CDR1 DFQATT, CDR2 SNEGSKA (reference sequence). CDR3 in amino acids: CSAGDRGPRQPQHF. The CDR3 coding sequence is TGCAGTGCTGGTGACAGGGGGCCAAGACAGCCCCAGCATTTT.

A single count supports this clone. This chain connects TRBV29-1 to TRBJ1-4; a weak D match, TRBD1 (6 bases). Germline lookup yields CDR1 SQVTM and CDR2 ANQGSEA. Deletions cut 0 bases from V and 8 bases from J, with 16 bases between. This CDR3 has 15 amino acids. As DNA, the CDR3 is TGCAGCGTTGAAGATCGAAGGGGGGGGCTCGAAAAACTGTTTTTT. This sequence encodes CSVEDRRGGLEKLFF.

This rearrangement joins TRBV4-2 to TRBJ1-2; tentatively, D is TRBD1 (6 bases). Between the trimmed V and J ends, which lost 1 base and 6 bases, there was a span of 12 bases. The CDR3 spans 14 residues. Germline V gives CDR1 LGHNA, CDR2 YNFKEQ. This chain's CDR3 is CASSQAGGRDGYTF. DNA for the CDR3: TGTGCCAGCAGCCAAGCGGGGGGCAGGGATGGCTACACCTTC.

The chain joins TRBV9 to TRBJ1-3, with 9 bases lining up with TRBD1. The length of the CDR3 is 16 residues. Trimming took 6 bases from V and 0 from J; bases not matched to a gene: 7. Looked up from germline, CDR1 is SGDLS and CDR2 is YYNGEE. The CDR3 loop reads CASNAGQGISGNTIYF. The CDR3 coding sequence is TGTGCCAGCAACGCTGGACAGGGGATCTCTGGAAACACCATATATTTT. Based on the CDR3 plus reference TRBV9 and TRBJ1-3, the full variable domain is DSGVTQTPKHLITATGQRVTLRCSPRSGDLSVYWYQQSLDQGLQFLIQYYNGEERAKGNILERFSAQQFPDLHSELNLSSLELGDSALYFCASNAGQGISGNTIYFGEGSWLTVV.

This chain links TRBV7-9 with TRBJ1-5; the match to TRBD1 covers 8 bases. This CDR3 is built from 16 residues. Losses at the gene ends were 4 bases for V and 0 bases for J; bases not matched to a gene: 5. From germline, CDR1 is SEHNR and CDR2 FQNEAQ (reference sequence). In DNA, the CDR3 is TGTGCCAGCAGCTCCGGGACAGGATATAGCAATCAGCCCCAGCATTTT. Translation gives CASSSGTGYSNQPQHF.

This clone was detected a few times. The V gene is TRBV5-6, the J gene TRBJ1-1, with a tentative D call TRBD1 (6 bases). The CDR3 contains 15 residues. Trimming stripped 3 bases from V and 6 bases from J, with 18 bases between. The germline gives CDR1 SGHDT, CDR2 YYEEEE. The CDR3 loop reads CASSSRTAGGSEAFF. In DNA, the CDR3 is TGTGCCAGCAGCTCCCGGACAGCCGGTGGCTCTGAAGCTTTCTTT.

This chain connects TRBV7-3 to TRBJ2-2, with 9 bases identical to TRBD2. The CDR3 runs to 17 residues. V lost 4 bases and J lost 6; bases outside the gene matches: 12. CDR1 SGHTA and CDR2 FQGTGA come from the germline V gene. CDR3 protein: CASSSRRAGGSSGELFF. The DNA of the CDR3 is TGTGCCAGCAGCTCCCGGAGAGCGGGAGGTTCATCCGGGGAGCTGTTTTTT.

The chain carries TRBV13 and TRBJ2-5; 11 bases agree with TRBD1. Trimming took 2 bases from V and 5 from J; bases not matched to a gene: 4. The germline gives CDR1 PRHDT, CDR2 FYEKMQ (reference sequence). There are 15 residues in the CDR3. CDR3 region: CASSLRTGGDETQYF. CDR3 nucleotide sequence: TGTGCCAGCAGCTTACGGACAGGGGGCGATGAGACCCAGTACTTC.

This clone was seen at least ten times. V and J are TRBV3-1 (or the pseudogene TRBV3-2) and TRBJ2-1; 13 positions match TRBD2. The V and J ends lost 0 bases and 7 bases, in that order; junction bases with no gene match: 3. This CDR3 is 16 amino acids long. Germline CDR1 LGHDT, CDR2 YNNKEL (reference sequence). CDR3 in DNA: TGTGCCAGCAGCCAAGATGAGGGACTAGCGGGAAATGAGCAGTTCTTC. This gives the protein CASSQDEGLAGNEQFF.